These 22 T cell receptor beta chains originate from one sample sequenced in a study of control samples from healthy donors and cancer patients. The protocol was immunoSEQ multiplex PCR, while the TCRdb copy is restricted to in-frame clones and leaves out a portion. The repertoire has 150,000 to 200,000 clones, approximately 94% of them found once; the top ten carry 14%. Input material: PBMCs. The receptors come from a man aged 60 to 75 with colorectal cancer.

The CDR3 spells CASSSDLPAPPDTQYF. DNA for the CDR3: TGTGCCAGCAGCTCGGACCTACCGGCCCCCCCAGATACGCAGTATTTT. This sequence joins TRBV5-4 and TRBJ2-3; D gene uncertain. The CDR3 loop spans 16 amino acids. The ends were cut back, 3 bases at V and 4 bases at J, with 18 bases in the middle. Germline CDR1 and CDR2: SGHNT and YYREEE (reference sequence).

This clone occurred a few times. This chain joins TRBV10-3 and TRBJ1-1; D remains ambiguous. This CDR3 comprises 12 residues. V dropped 8 bases and J dropped 1 base, with 8 bases sitting between them. CDR1 is ENHRY and CDR2 is SYGVKD in the germline V gene. CDR3 region: CAIVSENTEAFF. The CDR3 bases are TGTGCCATCGTCAGTGAGAACACTGAAGCTTTCTTT.

This clone occurred once. V gene TRBV15 combines with J gene TRBJ2-7, with D perhaps TRBD2 (5 bases). The CDR3 loop spans 12 amino acids. The ends were cut back, 1 base at V and 4 bases at J, with 5 bases in the middle. The germline V gene encodes CDR1 LNHNV and CDR2 YYDKDF (reference sequence). The CDR3 here is CATSRAGYEQYF. The CDR3 coding sequence is TGTGCCACCAGCAGAGCGGGGTACGAGCAGTACTTC.

The chain couples TRBV27 to TRBJ2-7; a possible D gene is TRBD2 (6 bases). The germline V and J ends were trimmed by 8 bases and 1 base, with 9 bases remaining between them. The CDR3 is 12 amino acids. Germline CDR1 MNHEY, CDR2 SMNVEV (reference sequence). The CDR3 sequence: CASAGTSYEQYF. CDR3 nucleotide sequence: TGTGCCAGCGCGGGGACGTCCTACGAGCAGTACTTC.

This chain connects TRBV19 to TRBJ1-5, with 11 bases fitting TRBD1. This CDR3 region has 19 residues. CDR1 LNHDA and CDR2 SQIVND come from the germline V gene (reference sequence). V lost 1 base, J lost 2 bases, and 10 bases stayed unmatched. CDR3 in amino acids: CASSIGPGQGASGNQPQHF. The CDR3 nucleotides are TGTGCCAGTAGTATAGGCCCCGGACAGGGGGCTTCGGGCAATCAGCCCCAGCATTTT.

The CDR3 here is CASRTSGGSTGELFF. For the CDR3, the DNA is TGCGCCAGCAGGACAAGCGGGGGGTCAACCGGGGAGCTGTTTTTT. The chain couples TRBV5-1 to TRBJ2-2; 9 nucleotides agree with TRBD2. Germline CDR1 SGHRS, CDR2 YFSETQ. The CDR3 extends over 15 amino acids. V gave up 5 bases and J gave up 5 bases; unmatched junction bases: 7.

The chain is built from TRBV7-9 and TRBJ1-4, with D unresolved. CDR3 length: 16 amino acids. CDR1 SEHNR and CDR2 FQNEAQ come from the germline V gene (reference sequence). The V gene lost 3 bases and the J gene lost 5 bases, with 16 bases spanning the gap. Here the CDR3 reads CASSFGLGRANEKLFF. CDR3 in DNA: TGTGCCAGCAGCTTCGGCCTAGGGAGGGCCAATGAAAAACTGTTTTTT.

DNA of the CDR3: TGTGCCAGCAGTTTAGCGGGGGCTGAGACCCAGTACTTC. It codes for CASSLAGAETQYF. The chain recombines TRBV27 with TRBJ2-5; D perhaps matches TRBD2 (7 bases). Germline V gene data show CDR1 as MNHEY and CDR2 as SMNVEV (reference sequence). Trimming removed 2 bases from V and 5 bases from J, with 9 bases in between. CDR3 length: 13 residues.

The chain uses TRBV5-1 and TRBJ2-2; 10 bases line up with TRBD2. CDR3 size: 16 residues. The germline V gene encodes CDR1 SGHRS and CDR2 YFSETQ. Unmatched junction bases numbered 7, after V lost 4 bases and J lost 4 bases. CDR3 in amino acids: CASSRGTSGVTGELFF. The CDR3 DNA is TGCGCCAGCAGCCGCGGTACTAGCGGGGTCACCGGGGAGCTGTTTTTT.

This clone has a single count. This sequence joins TRBV4-1 and TRBJ2-7, with D tentatively TRBD1 (6 bases). CDR1 is MGHRA and CDR2 is YSYEKL in the germline V gene. This CDR3 region has 13 residues. Trimming removed 11 bases from V and 3 bases from J, with 17 bases in between. The CDR3 DNA sequence: TGCGCCGTTGGAGAGGGGGACATCTACGAGCAGTACTTC. Translating gives CAVGEGDIYEQYF.

This chain uses TRBV6-1 with TRBJ2-5; D is uncertain. Per germline, CDR1 MNHNS and CDR2 SASEGT. The germline V and J ends were trimmed by 2 bases and 5 bases, with 6 bases remaining between them. The CDR3 loop spans 12 amino acids. This CDR3 reads CASSENAETQYF. The CDR3 DNA sequence: TGTGCCAGCAGTGAAAATGCTGAGACCCAGTACTTC.

V gene TRBV12-3 or TRBV12-4 combines with J gene TRBJ2-1; maybe TRBD1 (5 bases). Trimming removed 5 bases at V and 9 bases at J, with 14 bases between. This CDR3 has 13 residues. Here the CDR3 DNA reads TGTGCCAGCAGTGCCCGACAGCTGGGTGAGCAGTTCTTC. Translated: CASSARQLGEQFF.

V usage is TRBV2 and J usage is TRBJ2-7, with a tentative D call TRBD1 (6 bases). Between the trimmed V and J ends, which lost 3 bases and 4 bases, there was a span of 13 bases. The CDR3 runs 14 residues. The germline V gene encodes CDR1 SNHLY and CDR2 FYNNEI. CDR3 DNA sequence: TGTGCCAGCAGTGATGCCAGGGGCCGTTACGAGCAGTACTTC. Amino acids: CASSDARGRYEQYF. The complete variable domain, with remaining parts taken from reference TRBV2 and TRBJ2-7, reads EPEVTQTPSHQVTQMGQEVILRCVPISNHLYFYWYRQILGQKVEFLVSFYNNEISEKSEIFDDQFSVERPDGSNFTLKIRSTKLEDSAMYFCASSDARGRYEQYFGPGTRLTVT.

V is TRBV27 and J is TRBJ1-1; 8 bases fit TRBD1. Germline values: CDR1 MNHEY, CDR2 SMNVEV (reference sequence). The V and J ends lost 8 bases and 1 base, in that order; junction bases with no gene match: 6. This CDR3 spans 14 amino acids. The CDR3 DNA reads as TGTGCCAGCTGCCCAGGGGGCTGGAACACTGAAGCTTTCTTT. Protein: CASCPGGWNTEAFF.

The chain links TRBV18 to TRBJ2-3, with D unclear. V lost 4 bases, J lost 3 bases, and 5 bases lay in between. The germline V gene has CDR1 KGHSH and CDR2 LQKENI. The CDR3 is 12 residues long. In nucleotides, the CDR3 is TGTGCCAGCTCACGCTATACAGATACGCAGTATTTT. Translating gives CASSRYTDTQYF. Full variable domain (remainder filled in from reference TRBV18 and TRBJ2-3): NAGVMQNPRHLVRRRGQEARLRCSPMKGHSHVYWYRQLPEEGLKFMVYLQKENIIDESGMPKERFSAEFPKEGPSILRIQQVVRGDSAAYFCASSRYTDTQYFGPGTRLTVL.

This chain uses TRBV7-4 with TRBJ2-5; 7 bases align to TRBD1. This CDR3 contains 14 residues. Germline CDR1 SGHVT, CDR2 SQSDAQ. V trimming: 1 base; J trimming: 4 bases; junction bases outside the gene matches: 3. In DNA form, the CDR3 reads TGTGCCAGCAGCTTAGATCCAGGGGGAGAGACCCAGTACTTC. This codes for CASSLDPGGETQYF.

This clone occurred once. This chain connects TRBV10-3 to TRBJ2-5, with 7 bases lining up with TRBD2. Germline loops: CDR1 ENHRY, CDR2 SYGVKD. Trimming took 8 bases from V and 3 from J; bases not matched to a gene: 3. CDR3 length equals 12 residues. As DNA, the CDR3 is TGTGCCATCGGGCTAGCGGAAGAGACCCAGTACTTC. Its protein product is CAIGLAEETQYF.

This chain uses TRBV5-4 with TRBJ2-7; 9 nucleotides align to TRBD2. Germline CDR1 SGHNT, CDR2 YYREEE (reference sequence). The V gene end was trimmed by 0 bases and the J gene end by 0 bases; junction bases not matched to a gene: 4. The CDR3 runs 16 residues. CDR3 sequence reads: CASSLGSGGLSYEQYF. CDR3 bases: TGTGCCAGCAGCTTGGGTAGCGGGGGCCTCTCCTACGAGCAGTACTTC. Using reference TRBV5-4 and TRBJ2-7 for the parts outside the CDR3, the full variable domain is ETGVTQSPTHLIKTRGQQVTLRCSSQSGHNTVSWYQQALGQGPQFIFQYYREEENGRGNFPPRFSGLQFPNYSSELNVNALELDDSALYLCASSLGSGGLSYEQYFGPGTRLTVT.

V gene TRBV7-9 combines with J gene TRBJ2-1; 7 bases agree with TRBD1. The CDR3 loop spans 16 amino acids. Looked up from germline, CDR1 is SEHNR and CDR2 is FQNEAQ (reference sequence). V dropped 1 base and J dropped 3; count of bases not matched to a gene: 6. The CDR3: CASSLGSGTVYNEQFF. In DNA, the CDR3 is TGTGCCAGCAGCTTAGGATCCGGGACAGTCTACAATGAGCAGTTCTTC.

The DNA of the CDR3 is TGTGCCAGCAGCTTACTTACAGGGGGCTACAACACCGGGGAGCTGTTTTTT. The encoded protein is CASSLLTGGYNTGELFF. This chain uses TRBV7-2 with TRBJ2-2; TRBD1 matches 9 bases. The CDR3 length is 17 residues. Unmatched junction bases numbered 6, after V lost 2 bases and J lost 2 bases. CDR1 is SGHTA and CDR2 is FQGNSA in the germline V gene.

The chain links TRBV4-1 to TRBJ1-4; tentative D call: TRBD1 (6 bases). Trimming left V 4 bases short and J 3 bases short, with 15 bases between. CDR1 is MGHRA, CDR2 YSYEKL, per germline. The CDR3 length is 16 residues. CDR3 coding DNA: TGCGCCAGCAGCCGAGGGATAGGGGGGCCTAATGAAAAACTGTTTTTT. Its protein is CASSRGIGGPNEKLFF.

The rearrangement links TRBV6-2 or TRBV6-3 to TRBJ1-1, with TRBD1 identical over 10 bases. The CDR3 length is 15 residues. In germline, CDR1 is MNHEY, CDR2 SVGEGT. The trim removed 6 bases at V and 5 bases at J, leaving 9 bases unmatched. The CDR3 DNA is TGTGCCAGCAGCCCACCGGGACAGGGGCCGACTGAAGCTTTCTTT. The encoded protein is CASSPPGQGPTEAFF.